One sample yielded the 3 T cell receptor beta chains listed below, sequenced in a study. TCRdb re-analysed the 5' RACE reads in MiXCR, keeping a single row per CDR3 protein. The sample shows thousands of distinct CDR3 sequences, roughly three fifths of them seen only once. The sequenced sample consisted of tumor-infiltrating memory CD4+ T cells sorted from the breast tumor. Regarding subset: memory CD4+ T cells, CD4+CD45RO+CD25-. These receptors all come from a female donor with breast cancer.

The chain recombines TRBV12-3 or TRBV12-4 with TRBJ2-1; the match to TRBD2 covers 7 bases. J lost 16 bases, V lost 2 bases, and 5 bases had no gene match. CDR3 length: 11 residues. The CDR3 loop is CASSLSTSHFF. CDR3 DNA: TGTGCCAGCAGTTTATCGACTAGCCATTTCTTC.

Written as DNA, the CDR3 is TGTGCCAGCAGCGTATTGGTAGATGGGGAGCTGTTTTTT. Amino acid sequence: CASSVLVDGELFF. The rearrangement uses TRBV9 and TRBJ2-2, with unresolved D. There are 13 residues in the CDR3. Germline V gene data show CDR1 as SGDLS and CDR2 as YYNGEE. V lost 1 base and J lost 8, with 9 bases in between.

The genes are TRBV29-1 and TRBJ1-5; D is ambiguous. Trimming left V 4 bases short and J 2 bases short, with 9 bases between. This CDR3 spans 13 amino acids. Germline assignment: CDR1 SQVTM and CDR2 ANQGSEA. The CDR3 loop reads CSVGASGNQPQHF. CDR3 in DNA: TGCAGCGTTGGAGCTTCCGGCAATCAGCCCCAGCATTTT.